One sample yielded the 11 T cell receptor beta chains listed below, sequenced in a study of blood T cell repertoires in COVID-19. The assay was immunoSEQ multiplex PCR, and TCRdb's table has in-frame clones only and misses some. Of 150,000 to 200,000 clones listed, 89% are singletons. The sequenced material came from peripheral blood. The receptors shown here come from a man aged 18 to 29 who had recovered from COVID-19.

The chain employs TRBV5-4 and TRBJ1-1; D may be TRBD1 (5 bases). Germline CDR1 is SGHNT and CDR2 is YYREEE (reference sequence). Trimming cost V 4 bases and J 1 base, with 11 bases left between them. The CDR3 runs to 14 residues. CDR3 nucleotides: TGTGCCAGCAGCACCCCCCAGGGGAACACTGAAGCTTTCTTT. As protein: CASSTPQGNTEAFF.

V is TRBV7-2 and J is TRBJ2-3; 9 bases are a match to TRBD2. The V gene's germline CDR1 is SGHTA and CDR2 FQGNSA. The CDR3 runs to 17 residues. V lost 6 bases and J lost 2; bases outside the gene matches: 12. CDR3: CASRVLRLAGITDTQYF. DNA for the CDR3: TGTGCCAGCAGGGTACTTCGTCTAGCGGGGATCACAGATACGCAGTATTTT.

The chain has TRBV30 and TRBJ1-2, with a possible D match to TRBD1 (5 bases). The V end was cut by 6 bases, the J end by 0 bases, with 14 bases between. Per the germline V gene, CDR1 is GTSNPN and CDR2 is SVGIG (reference sequence). This CDR3 is 14 amino acids long. Here the CDR3 reads CACGTQTSNYGYTF. DNA of the CDR3: TGTGCCTGTGGGACTCAGACTTCTAACTATGGCTACACCTTC. Full variable domain (rest looked up from reference TRBV30 and TRBJ1-2): SQTIHQWPATLVQPVGSPLSLECTVEGTSNPNLYWYRQAAGRGLQLLFYSVGIGQISSEVPQNLSASRPQDRQFILSSKKLLLSDSGFYLCACGTQTSNYGYTFGSGTRLTVV.

The V gene is TRBV6-5, the J gene TRBJ2-7, with TRBD1 identical over 7 bases. The junction had 9 bases not matched to a gene; V was cut back by 5 bases and J by 2 bases. This CDR3 contains 15 residues. Germline values: CDR1 MNHEY, CDR2 SVGAGI. In nucleotides, the CDR3 is TGTGCCAGCAGTCCAGTCCCGGGACAGACCTACGAGCAGTACTTC. Its protein is CASSPVPGQTYEQYF.

This chain joins TRBV19 and TRBJ1-2; D possibly corresponds to TRBD1 (6 bases). With 5 bases removed from V and 4 bases from J, the gap between germline ends came to 14 bases. The CDR3 runs to 14 residues. Germline values: CDR1 LNHDA, CDR2 SQIVND (reference sequence). CDR3 residues: CASSSSGQIYGYTF. The CDR3 DNA reads TGTGCCAGTAGTTCTTCCGGACAGATCTATGGCTACACCTTC.

This rearrangement joins TRBV28 to TRBJ2-7; a weak D match, TRBD2 (7 bases). CDR3 length: 13 residues. V was pared by 7 bases and J by 6 bases, with 16 bases between. Germline CDR1 reads MDHEN; CDR2 reads SYDVKM. The CDR3 here is CASTLSGGLEQYF. In nucleotides, the CDR3 is TGTGCCAGCACCCTCTCCGGGGGGCTCGAGCAGTACTTC.

The count of this clone is one. Other DNA sequences from this sample encode an identical CDR3 as well. The V and J genes are TRBV3-1 (or the pseudogene TRBV3-2) and TRBJ1-1; 7 nucleotides align to TRBD1. Trimming at V came to 1 base and at J to 0 bases, leaving 2 bases not matched to a gene. The CDR3 covers 15 residues. CDR1 and CDR2 from the germline V gene are LGHDT and YNNKEL (reference sequence). The CDR3 DNA follows: TGTGCCAGCAGCCAAGGGACAGGACTGAACACTGAAGCTTTCTTT. Its translation: CASSQGTGLNTEAFF.

The CDR3 here is CAWSVLGGGQPQHF. The CDR3 DNA follows: TGTGCCTGGAGTGTACTAGGGGGCGGCCAGCCCCAGCATTTT. This chain links TRBV30 with TRBJ1-5; 7 bases agree with TRBD1. V gave up 0 bases and J gave up 7 bases; unmatched junction bases: 6. The CDR3 extends over 14 amino acids. Per germline, CDR1 GTSNPN and CDR2 SVGIG (reference sequence).

This clone was observed a handful of times. The chain is built from TRBV10-3 and TRBJ2-2; TRBD1 matches at 9 bases. The CDR3 loop spans 16 amino acids. The germline V gene encodes CDR1 ENHRY and CDR2 SYGVKD. After removal of 5 bases from V and 7 bases from J, the junction contained 11 bases not matched to a gene. DNA of the CDR3: TGTGCCATCAGTCAACGACAGGGGGAGTTGGGCGGGGAGCTGTTTTTT. This encodes CAISQRQGELGGELFF.

This sequence joins TRBV6-1 and TRBJ2-7; D might be TRBD1 (5 bases). The CDR3 totals 13 residues. Trimming took off 2 bases at V and 4 bases at J, with 9 bases between the two ends. Germline-derived CDR1 and CDR2 are MNHNS and SASEGT. The CDR3 here is CASSEMTAYEQYF. DNA for the CDR3: TGTGCCAGCAGTGAAATGACAGCGTACGAGCAGTACTTC.

The chain recombines TRBV18 with TRBJ2-7; 9 nucleotides line up with TRBD2. Looked up from germline, CDR1 is KGHSH and CDR2 is LQKENI. J lost 2 bases, V lost 1 base, and 6 bases had no gene match. CDR3 size: 16 residues. For the CDR3, the DNA is TGTGCCAGCTCACCACAAGCCGGGACTAGCACCTACGAGCAGTACTTC. Translation gives CASSPQAGTSTYEQYF.